These 5 T cell receptor beta chains originate from one sample sequenced in a study of cytomegalovirus exposure and HLA in healthy donors. PCR employed 60 Vbeta and 13 Jbeta primers. Here immunoSEQ multiplex PCR was the method, and the copy in TCRdb shows in-frame clones only, minus some. The repertoire consists of some 200,000 clones, with around 80% occurring once and the leading ten covering around 1.7%. The specimen sequenced was PBMCs. The receptors shown here come from a man aged 50-60 years in good health and CMV-seronegative.

The genes are TRBV2 and TRBJ1-2, with no clear D. This CDR3 region has 14 residues. The germline V gene encodes CDR1 SNHLY and CDR2 FYNNEI. Trimming left V 6 bases short and J 6 bases short, with 17 bases between. The CDR3 is CASSSLPRENGYTF. For the CDR3, the DNA is TGTGCCAGCAGCTCTCTGCCCCGGGAGAATGGCTACACCTTC.

The chain is built from TRBV10-3 and TRBJ1-5; 7 bases are shared with TRBD1. Germline-derived CDR1 and CDR2 are ENHRY and SYGVKD. The ends lost 2 bases at V and 3 bases at J; junction bases unmatched: 1. The CDR3 spans 14 residues. CDR3 DNA sequence: TGTGCCATCAGTGAGGGGACAGACAATCAGCCCCAGCATTTT. This translates into CAISEGTDNQPQHF.

This chain joins TRBV6-5 and TRBJ1-1, with a weak D call TRBD1 (6 bases). The CDR3 totals 14 residues. V was clipped by 0 bases and J by 1 base, with 6 bases between them. CDR1 and CDR2 (germline): MNHEY, SVGAGI. The CDR3, as DNA: TGTGCCAGCAGTTACTCGACAGGGAACACTGAAGCTTTCTTT. This gives the protein CASSYSTGNTEAFF.

This clone occurred a few times. The J gene is TRBJ2-1, the V gene TRBV7-2, with 9 positions matching TRBD2. Trimming cost V 2 bases and J 9 bases; bases outside gene matches: 17. This CDR3 has 18 amino acids. The germline V gene encodes CDR1 SGHTA and CDR2 FQGNSA. The CDR3 reads CASSLFRFRTSEGSEQFF. CDR3 coding DNA: TGTGCCAGCAGCTTATTTCGTTTTCGGACTAGCGAAGGTAGTGAGCAGTTCTTC.

In its sample, this clone was seen once. The chain joins TRBV19 to TRBJ1-1; possible D gene TRBD1, 6 bases. This CDR3 has 14 residues. V was clipped by 3 bases and J by 9 bases, with 17 bases between them. The germline V gene has CDR1 LNHDA and CDR2 SQIVND (reference sequence). In DNA form, the CDR3 reads TGTGCCAGTAGTATCGACGGCAGGGACAAGCAAGCTTTCTTT. It yields the protein CASSIDGRDKQAFF.